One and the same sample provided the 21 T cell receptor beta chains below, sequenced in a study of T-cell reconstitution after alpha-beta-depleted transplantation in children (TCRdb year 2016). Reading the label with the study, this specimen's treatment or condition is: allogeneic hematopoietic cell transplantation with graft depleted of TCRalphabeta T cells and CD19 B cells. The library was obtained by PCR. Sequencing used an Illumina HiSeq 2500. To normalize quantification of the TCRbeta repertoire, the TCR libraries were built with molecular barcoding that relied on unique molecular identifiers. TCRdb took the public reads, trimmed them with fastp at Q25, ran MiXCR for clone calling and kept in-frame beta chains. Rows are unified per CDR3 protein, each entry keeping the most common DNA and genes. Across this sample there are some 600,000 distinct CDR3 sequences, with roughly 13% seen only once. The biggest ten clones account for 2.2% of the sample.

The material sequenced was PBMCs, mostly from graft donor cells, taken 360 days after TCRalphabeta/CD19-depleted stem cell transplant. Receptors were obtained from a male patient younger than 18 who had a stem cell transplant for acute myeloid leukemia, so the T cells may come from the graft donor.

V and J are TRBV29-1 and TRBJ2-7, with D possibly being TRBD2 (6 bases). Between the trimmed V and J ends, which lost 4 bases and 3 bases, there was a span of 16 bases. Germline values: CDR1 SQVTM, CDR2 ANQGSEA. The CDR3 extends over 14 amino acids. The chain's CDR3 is CSVGQGLKHYEQYF. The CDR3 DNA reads TGCAGCGTTGGCCAGGGACTTAAACACTACGAGCAGTACTTC.

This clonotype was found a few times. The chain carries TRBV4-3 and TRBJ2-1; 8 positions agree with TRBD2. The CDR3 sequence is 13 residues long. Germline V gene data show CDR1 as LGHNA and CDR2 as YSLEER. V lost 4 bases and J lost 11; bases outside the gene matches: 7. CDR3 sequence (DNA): TGCGCCAGCAGCCGAGAACTAGCGGACAAGCAGTTCTTC. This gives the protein CASSRELADKQFF.

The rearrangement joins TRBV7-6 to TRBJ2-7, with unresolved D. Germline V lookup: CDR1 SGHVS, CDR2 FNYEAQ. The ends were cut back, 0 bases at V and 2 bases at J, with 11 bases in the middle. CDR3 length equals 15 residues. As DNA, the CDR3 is TGTGCCAGCAGCTTAGCCGCGACGCCTACCTACGAGCAGTACTTC. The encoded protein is CASSLAATPTYEQYF.

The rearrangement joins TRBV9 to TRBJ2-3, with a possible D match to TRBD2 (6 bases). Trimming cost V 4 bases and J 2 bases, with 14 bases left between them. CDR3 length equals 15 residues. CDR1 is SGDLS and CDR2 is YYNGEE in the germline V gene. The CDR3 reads CASSPRAGNTDTQYF. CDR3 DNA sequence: TGTGCCAGCAGCCCTAGGGCGGGAAACACAGATACGCAGTATTTT.

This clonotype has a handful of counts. CDR3: CASSFKVYEQYF. In nucleotides, the CDR3 is TGTGCCAGCAGTTTCAAAGTTTACGAGCAGTACTTC. The V call is TRBV12-3 or TRBV12-4, the J call TRBJ2-7, with no clear D. V gave up 3 bases and J gave up 4 bases, with 7 bases separating them. This CDR3 has 12 residues.

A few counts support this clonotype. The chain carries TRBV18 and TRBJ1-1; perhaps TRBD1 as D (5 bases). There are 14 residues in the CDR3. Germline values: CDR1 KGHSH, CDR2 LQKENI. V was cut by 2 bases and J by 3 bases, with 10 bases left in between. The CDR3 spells CASSPVTGYTEAFF. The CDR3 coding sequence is TGTGCCAGCTCACCAGTTACAGGCTACACTGAAGCTTTCTTT.

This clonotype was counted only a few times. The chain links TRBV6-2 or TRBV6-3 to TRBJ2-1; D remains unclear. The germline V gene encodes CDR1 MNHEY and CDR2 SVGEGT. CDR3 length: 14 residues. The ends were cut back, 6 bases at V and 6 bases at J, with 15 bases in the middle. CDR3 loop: CASSFRILGNEQFF. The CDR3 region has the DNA TGTGCCAGCAGCTTCAGGATCCTCGGCAATGAGCAGTTCTTC.

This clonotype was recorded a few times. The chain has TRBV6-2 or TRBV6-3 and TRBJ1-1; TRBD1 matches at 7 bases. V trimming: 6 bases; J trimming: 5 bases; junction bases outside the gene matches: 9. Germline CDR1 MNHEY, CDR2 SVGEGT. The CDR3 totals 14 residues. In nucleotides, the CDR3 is TGTGCCAGCAGACGGACAGGCCCGAGGACTGAAGCTTTCTTT. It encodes CASRRTGPRTEAFF.

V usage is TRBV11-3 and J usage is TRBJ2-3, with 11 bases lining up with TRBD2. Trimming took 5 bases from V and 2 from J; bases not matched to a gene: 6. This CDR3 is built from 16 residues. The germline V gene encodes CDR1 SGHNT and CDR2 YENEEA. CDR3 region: CASSPGTSGLTDTQYF. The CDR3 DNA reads TGTGCCAGCAGCCCTGGGACTAGCGGACTCACAGATACGCAGTATTTT.

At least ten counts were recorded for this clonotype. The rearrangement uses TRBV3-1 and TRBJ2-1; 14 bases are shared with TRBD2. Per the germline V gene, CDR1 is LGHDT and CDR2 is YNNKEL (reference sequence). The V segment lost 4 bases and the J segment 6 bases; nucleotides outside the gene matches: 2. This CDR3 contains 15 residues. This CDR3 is CASSPGTSGGNEQFF. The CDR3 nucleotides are TGTGCCAGCAGCCCCGGGACTAGCGGGGGCAATGAGCAGTTCTTC.

The CDR3 is CATLNTGRGAGELFF. The CDR3 DNA reads TGTGCCACCTTAAACACAGGAAGGGGGGCCGGGGAGCTGTTTTTT. The chain couples TRBV19 to TRBJ2-2; D may match TRBD1 or TRBD2 (6 bases each). V was pared by 10 bases and J by 6 bases, with 21 bases between. The CDR3 length is 15 residues. CDR1 is LNHDA and CDR2 is SQIVND in the germline V gene (reference sequence).

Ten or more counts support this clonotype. The CDR3 DNA reads as TGTGCCAGCAGCGTCCCAGCACCCCAAGAGACCCAGTACTTC. As protein: CASSVPAPQETQYF. The rearrangement links TRBV9 to TRBJ2-5; no definite D call. Germline assignment: CDR1 SGDLS and CDR2 YYNGEE. The CDR3 runs to 14 residues. The V end lost 2 bases, the J end lost 1 base, and 9 bases lay between the germline ends.

CDR3 nucleotide sequence: TGCGCCAGCAGCCAAATAGGAAGGGAGCTGTTTTTT. Translation gives CASSQIGRELFF. The chain couples TRBV4-3 to TRBJ2-2; D gene uncertain. The germline V gene encodes CDR1 LGHNA and CDR2 YSLEER. The CDR3 is 12 amino acids. V was clipped by 2 bases and J by 9 bases, with 7 bases between them.

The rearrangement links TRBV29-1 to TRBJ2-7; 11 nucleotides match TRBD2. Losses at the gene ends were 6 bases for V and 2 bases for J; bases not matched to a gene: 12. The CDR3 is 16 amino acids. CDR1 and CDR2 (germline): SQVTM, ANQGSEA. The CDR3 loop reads CSVAGTSGGGAYEQYF. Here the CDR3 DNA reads TGCAGCGTAGCCGGGACTAGCGGTGGGGGGGCCTACGAGCAGTACTTC.

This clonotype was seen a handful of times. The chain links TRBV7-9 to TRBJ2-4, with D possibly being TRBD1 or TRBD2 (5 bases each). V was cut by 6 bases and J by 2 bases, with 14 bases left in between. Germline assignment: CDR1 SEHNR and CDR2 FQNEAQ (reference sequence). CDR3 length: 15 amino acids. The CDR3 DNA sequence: TGTGCCAGCAGTTACACCCGGGACCCCAAAAACATTCAGTACTTC. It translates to CASSYTRDPKNIQYF.

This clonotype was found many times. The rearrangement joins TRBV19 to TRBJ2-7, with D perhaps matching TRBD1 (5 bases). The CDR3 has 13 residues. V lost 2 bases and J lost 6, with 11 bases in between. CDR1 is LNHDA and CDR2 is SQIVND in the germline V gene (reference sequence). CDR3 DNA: TGTGCCAGTAGTATAAAAAGGGGTGGCGAGCAGTACTTC. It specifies CASSIKRGGEQYF.

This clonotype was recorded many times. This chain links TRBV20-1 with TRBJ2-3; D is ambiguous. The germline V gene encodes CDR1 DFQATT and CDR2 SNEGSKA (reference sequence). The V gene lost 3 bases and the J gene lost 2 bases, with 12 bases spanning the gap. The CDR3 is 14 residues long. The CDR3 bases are TGCAGTGCTAGTAAGGTGCAGGTCACAGATACGCAGTATTTT. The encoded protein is CSASKVQVTDTQYF.

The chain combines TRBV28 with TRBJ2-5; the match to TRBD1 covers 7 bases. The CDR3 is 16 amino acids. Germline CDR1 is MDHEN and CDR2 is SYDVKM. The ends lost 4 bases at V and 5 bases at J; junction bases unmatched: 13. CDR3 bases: TGTGCCAGCAGTTCCCCGGGACAGCTAATTTGGGAGACCCAGTACTTC. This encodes CASSSPGQLIWETQYF.

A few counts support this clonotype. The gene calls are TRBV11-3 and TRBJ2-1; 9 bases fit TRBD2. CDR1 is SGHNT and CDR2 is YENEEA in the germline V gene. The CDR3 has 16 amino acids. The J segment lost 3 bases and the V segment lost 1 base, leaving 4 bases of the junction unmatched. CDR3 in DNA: TGTGCCAGCAGCTTAGGCGGGAGGGGATTCTACAATGAGCAGTTCTTC. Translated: CASSLGGRGFYNEQFF. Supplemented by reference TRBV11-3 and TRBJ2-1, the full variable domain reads EAGVVQSPRYKIIEKKQPVAFWCNPISGHNTLYWYLQNLGQGPELLIRYENEEAVDDSQLPKDRFSAERLKGVDSTLKIQPAELGDSAVYLCASSLGGRGFYNEQFFGPGTRLTVL.

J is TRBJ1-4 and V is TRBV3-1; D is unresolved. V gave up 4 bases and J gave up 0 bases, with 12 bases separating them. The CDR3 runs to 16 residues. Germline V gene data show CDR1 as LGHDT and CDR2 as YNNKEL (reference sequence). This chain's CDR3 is CASSPEGSATNEKLFF. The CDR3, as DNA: TGTGCCAGCAGCCCCGAAGGGAGTGCAACTAATGAAAAACTGTTTTTT.

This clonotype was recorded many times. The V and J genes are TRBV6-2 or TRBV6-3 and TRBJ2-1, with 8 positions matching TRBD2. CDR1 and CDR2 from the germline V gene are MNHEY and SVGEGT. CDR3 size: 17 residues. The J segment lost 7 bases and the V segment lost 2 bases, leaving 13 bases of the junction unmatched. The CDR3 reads CASSYPQAGLATNEQFF. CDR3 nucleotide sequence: TGTGCCAGCAGTTACCCCCAAGCCGGACTAGCAACGAATGAGCAGTTCTTC.